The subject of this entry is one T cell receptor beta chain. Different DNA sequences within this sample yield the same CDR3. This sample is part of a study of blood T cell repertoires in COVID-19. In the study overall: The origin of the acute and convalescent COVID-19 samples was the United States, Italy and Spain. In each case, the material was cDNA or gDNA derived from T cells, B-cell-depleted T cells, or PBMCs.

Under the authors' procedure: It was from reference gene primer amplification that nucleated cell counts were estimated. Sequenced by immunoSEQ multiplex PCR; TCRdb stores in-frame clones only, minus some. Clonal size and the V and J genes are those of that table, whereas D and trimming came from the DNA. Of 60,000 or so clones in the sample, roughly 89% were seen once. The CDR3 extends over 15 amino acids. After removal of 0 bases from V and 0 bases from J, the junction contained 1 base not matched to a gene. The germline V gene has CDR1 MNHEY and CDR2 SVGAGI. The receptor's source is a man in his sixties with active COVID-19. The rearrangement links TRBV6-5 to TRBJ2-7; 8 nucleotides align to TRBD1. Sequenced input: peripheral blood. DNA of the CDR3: TGTGCCAGCAGTTACTCCGGGACAGGCTCCTACGAGCAGTACTTC. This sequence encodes CASSYSGTGSYEQYF.